The TCR beta chain described here comes from a study of CD8+ T cells in alopecia areata. Study context: Severity in treated patients was scored by percentage of scalp area affected. Study results and caveats: Persistence of many expanded lesional clones was seen in scalp and blood during tofacitinib. An increase in clonality over normal scalp was evident in lesional scalp, especially alopecia totalis/universalis.

This CDR3 has 13 residues. Trimming removed 0 bases from V and 12 bases from J, with 11 bases in between. In germline, CDR1 is SGHAT, CDR2 FQDESV (reference sequence). Treatment described: oral pan-JAK inhibitor, 5-10 mg twice daily. Remarks on this clone: The antigen is unknown.

Investigators isolated RNA and reverse transcribed it into cDNA to act as the sequencing template. The assay was immunoSEQ multiplex PCR, and TCRdb's table has in-frame clones only and misses some. The sample lists 90,000 or so clones, roughly two fifths occurring once. The sequences come from CD8+ T cells sorted from blood, collected at week 24, from a patient treated with tofacitinib. The receptor was isolated from a human donor with alopecia areata. V usage is TRBV11-1 and J usage is TRBJ1-4; D uncertain. CDR3 in DNA: TGTGCCAGCAGCTTAGCCCCGGGAGTGGAACTGTTTTTT. Residues: CASSLAPGVELFF.